This T cell receptor (beta chain) comes out of a study of blood T cell repertoires in COVID-19. Study-level information: Both acute and convalescent COVID-19 samples were obtained from the United States, Italy and Spain. In each case, the material was cDNA or gDNA derived from T cells, B-cell-depleted T cells, or PBMCs.

Those who participated ranged in age from roughly 18 to 89 years and resided in 24 US areas. V lost 5 bases and J 4 bases, leaving 11 bases between the germline ends. The CDR3 consists of 13 residues. Germline lookup yields CDR1 ENHRY and CDR2 SYGVKD. Assay: immunoSEQ multiplex PCR; the TCRdb copy retains only in-frame clones and omits some. The profile shows about 210,000 clones, 85% of them singletons. V usage is TRBV10-3 and J usage is TRBJ1-2; D possibly corresponds to TRBD1 (5 bases). This TCR was sampled from a man in his forties who had recovered from COVID-19. Sequencing input: PBMCs or T cells enriched from blood (not recorded which). CDR3 nucleotide sequence: TGTGCCATCAGTTACCAGGGAAGCTATGGCTACACCTTC. Its translation: CAISYQGSYGYTF.